The 5 T cell receptor beta chains below come from one sample, sequenced in a study of blood T cells in healthy people across ages. Sample-barcoded 5' priming and a J-beta primer mix drove a second PCR of about 6 to 11 cycles. TCRdb processed the 5' RACE reads anew with MiXCR; each CDR3 protein has one entry. The sample consists of roughly 1,000,000 distinct CDR3 sequences, less than 25% of them appearing once. These data also formed part of another study, on T cells of mothers and their children.

Source material: blood. Receptors originate from a girl aged 2-10 years in good health.

The rearrangement links TRBV4-3 to TRBJ2-1, with TRBD2 matching over 10 bases. CDR1 is LGHNA and CDR2 is YSLEER in the germline V gene. This CDR3 region has 15 residues. V gave up 0 bases and J gave up 8 bases; unmatched junction bases: 4. This chain's CDR3 is CASSQEPSGGHEQFF. The DNA for the CDR3 is TGCGCCAGCAGCCAAGAACCTAGCGGGGGTCATGAGCAGTTCTTC.

The chain uses TRBV5-1 and TRBJ2-1; 9 nucleotides line up with TRBD2. The CDR3 is 16 amino acids. V shed 0 bases and J 9 bases; nucleotides not matched to a gene: 10. Germline lookup yields CDR1 SGHRS and CDR2 YFSETQ. CDR3 residues: CASSLDLAGSWGEQFF. DNA for the CDR3: TGCGCCAGCAGCTTGGATCTAGCGGGGTCGTGGGGTGAGCAGTTCTTC.

The chain couples TRBV14 to TRBJ2-3; D uncertain. Trimming shortened V by 2 bases and J by 0 bases, and 9 bases separated the two germline ends. CDR3 length: 15 amino acids. Germline-derived CDR1 and CDR2 are SGHDN and FVKESK. In DNA, the CDR3 is TGTGCCAGCAGCCAATCCCTCCCTAGCACAGATACGCAGTATTTT. Residues: CASSQSLPSTDTQYF.

This clonotype was observed once. The V and J genes are TRBV29-1 and TRBJ2-6; 7 positions match TRBD1. Germline CDR1 reads SQVTM; CDR2 reads ANQGSEA. The length of the CDR3 is 17 residues. With 4 bases clipped from V and 0 bases from J, the junction kept 9 bases outside the gene matches. The CDR3 region is CSVGTGTVRSGANVLTF. In DNA form, the CDR3 reads TGCAGCGTTGGTACCGGGACAGTCCGCTCTGGGGCCAACGTCCTGACTTTC.

The sample holds a few counts of this clonotype. This rearrangement joins TRBV27 to TRBJ2-5; D is ambiguous. The CDR3 totals 13 residues. Trimming took 8 bases from V and 3 from J, leaving 13 bases between them. Looked up from germline, CDR1 is MNHEY and CDR2 is SMNVEV (reference sequence). In DNA form, the CDR3 reads TGTGCCAGCCAACCTATGGGGAAAGAGACCCAGTACTTC. Protein sequence: CASQPMGKETQYF.